This T cell receptor (beta chain) derives from a study of Ad26.COV2.S vaccination and SARS-CoV-2 variants. Findings and limits, study-wide: Total T cell responses may have been underestimated by the TCR breadth and depth analyses.

V dropped 0 bases and J dropped 6 bases, with 7 bases sitting between them. Germline CDR1 GTSNPN, CDR2 SVGIG (reference sequence). The CDR3 runs to 12 residues. Treatment indicated: approximately 18 received Ad26.COV2.S at low or high dose, single or two shots; 5 received placebo; per-sample allocation not given. All samples were drawn on day 63, counting from the first vaccine or placebo injection. Clones were read by immunoSEQ multiplex PCR, and TCRdb kept only the in-frame ones, dropping some. The data show about 350,000 clones, about 88% seen once. With regard to this clone: Antigen: not known. Other DNA sequences in this sample translate to the same CDR3.

The clonotype comes from a person aged 18-65 years who received the Ad26.COV2.S COVID-19 vaccine or a placebo. The starting material was peripheral blood, obtained in a trial of Ad26.COV2.S vaccine versus placebo. The V call is TRBV30, the J call TRBJ2-3; D is unresolved. The CDR3 bases are TGTGCCTGGAGTGTGGGTCCGGATACGCAGTATTTT. It codes for CAWSVGPDTQYF.